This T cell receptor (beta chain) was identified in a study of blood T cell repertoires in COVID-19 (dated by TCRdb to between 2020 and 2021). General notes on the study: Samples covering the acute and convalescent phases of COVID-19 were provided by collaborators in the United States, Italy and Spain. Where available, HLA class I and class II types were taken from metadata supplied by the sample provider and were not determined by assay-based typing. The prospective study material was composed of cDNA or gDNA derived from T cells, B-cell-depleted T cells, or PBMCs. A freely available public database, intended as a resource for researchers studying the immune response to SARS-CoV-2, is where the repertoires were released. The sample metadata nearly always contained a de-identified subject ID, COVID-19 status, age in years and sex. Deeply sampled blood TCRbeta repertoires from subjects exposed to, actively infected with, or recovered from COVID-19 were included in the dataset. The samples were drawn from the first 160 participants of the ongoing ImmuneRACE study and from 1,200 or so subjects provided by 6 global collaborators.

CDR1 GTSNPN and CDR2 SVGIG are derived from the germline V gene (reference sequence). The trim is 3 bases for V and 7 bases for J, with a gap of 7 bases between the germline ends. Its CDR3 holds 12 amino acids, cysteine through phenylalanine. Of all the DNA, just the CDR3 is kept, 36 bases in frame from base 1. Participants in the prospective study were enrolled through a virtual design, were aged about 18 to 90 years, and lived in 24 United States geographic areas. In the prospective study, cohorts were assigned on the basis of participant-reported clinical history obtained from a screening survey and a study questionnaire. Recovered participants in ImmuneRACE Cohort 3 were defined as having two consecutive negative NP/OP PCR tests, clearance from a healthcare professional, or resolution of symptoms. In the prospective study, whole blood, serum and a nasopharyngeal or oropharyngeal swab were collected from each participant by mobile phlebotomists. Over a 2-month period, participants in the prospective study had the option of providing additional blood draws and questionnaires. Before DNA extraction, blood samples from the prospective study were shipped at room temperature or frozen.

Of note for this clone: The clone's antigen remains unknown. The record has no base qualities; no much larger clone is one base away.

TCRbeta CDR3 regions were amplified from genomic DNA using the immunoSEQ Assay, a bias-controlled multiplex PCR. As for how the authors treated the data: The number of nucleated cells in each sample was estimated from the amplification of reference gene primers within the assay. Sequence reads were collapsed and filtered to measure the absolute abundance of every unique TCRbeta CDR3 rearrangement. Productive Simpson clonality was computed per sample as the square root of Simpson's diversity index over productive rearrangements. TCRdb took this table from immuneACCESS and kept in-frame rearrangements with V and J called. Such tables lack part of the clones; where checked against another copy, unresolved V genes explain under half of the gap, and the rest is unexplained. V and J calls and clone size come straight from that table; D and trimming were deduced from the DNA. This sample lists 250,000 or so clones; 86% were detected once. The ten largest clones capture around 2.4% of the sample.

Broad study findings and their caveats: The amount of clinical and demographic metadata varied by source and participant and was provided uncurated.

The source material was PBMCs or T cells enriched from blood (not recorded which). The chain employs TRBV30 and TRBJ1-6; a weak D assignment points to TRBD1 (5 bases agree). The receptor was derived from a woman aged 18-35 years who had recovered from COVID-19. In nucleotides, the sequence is TGTGCCTGGAGGGCAGGGAATTCACCCCTCCACTTT. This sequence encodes CAWRAGNSPLHF.